The rows below give T cell receptor beta chains drawn from one sample of a study of cytomegalovirus exposure and HLA in healthy donors. Sequencing was performed with immunoSEQ multiplex PCR; in TCRdb, only in-frame clones are kept and a portion is missing. The data show some 110,000 clones, around 75% seen once. Material: PBMCs. The receptors were gathered from a woman between 25 and 40 years old in good health and CMV-seronegative. Both conserved end residues are part of each CDR3.

V gene	J gene	CDR3 protein
TRBV30	TRBJ1-4	CAWRIGSTANEKLFF
TRBV19	TRBJ1-5	CASSISSLGFYSNQPQHF
TRBV4-3	TRBJ2-2	CASSQDPGANTGELFF
TRBV7-2	TRBJ2-5	CASSPQGTRRLGTQYF
TRBV7-9	TRBJ1-5	CASNSGGHQPQHF
TRBV7-9	TRBJ2-1	CASSQEGRSSDEQFF
TRBV6-1	TRBJ2-4	CASRYQGLEDIQYF
TRBV6-5	TRBJ1-1	CASSYGVLENTEAFF
TRBV6-5	TRBJ1-3	CASSYDTLSGNTIYF
TRBV19	TRBJ1-1	CASRVREGARTEAFF
TRBV10-2	TRBJ1-1	CASSRNRGYGGTEAFF
TRBV9	TRBJ1-2	CASSFRTGSDGYTF
TRBV6-8	TRBJ1-1	CASSYPPGRGGNTEAFF
TRBV7-2	TRBJ1-5	CASSLGRGLNQPQHF
TRBV29-1	TRBJ2-2	CSVETGQGPGELFF
TRBV2	TRBJ1-2	CASSRGQGVYGYTF
TRBV7-9	TRBJ1-1	CASSSQGVTEAFF
TRBV30	TRBJ1-2	CAWEALGGYTF
TRBV2	TRBJ1-1	CASSEGAGRAFF